A selection of T cell receptor beta chains follows, all from one sample in a study of cytomegalovirus exposure and HLA in healthy donors. Using immunoSEQ multiplex PCR, the repertoire was profiled, and TCRdb retains in-frame clones only, with some absent. The sample lists 80,000 to 100,000 clones, 63% seen once, with 15% in the top ten. The sample taken for sequencing was PBMCs. The source is a woman aged 35 to 49 in good health and CMV-seropositive. CDR3s include the opening cysteine and the closing phenylalanine or tryptophan.

V: TRBV11-2; J: TRBJ2-1; CDR3: CASSPGTLAAYNEQFF
V: TRBV15; J: TRBJ2-1; CDR3: CATSRGGAGVYNEQFF
V: TRBV6-5; J: TRBJ2-6; CDR3: CASWDRSSGANVLTF
V: TRBV28; J: TRBJ1-1; CDR3: CASAAVTAQEAFF
V: TRBV5-6; J: TRBJ1-1; CDR3: CASSFRGMNTEAFF
V: TRBV9; J: TRBJ2-7; CDR3: CASSVSGWEGNEQYF
V: TRBV11-2; J: TRBJ2-3; CDR3: CASSSNQGISTDTQYF
V: TRBV2; J: TRBJ1-1; CDR3: CASRDREAEAFF
V: TRBV4-3; J: TRBJ2-7; CDR3: CASSQDSRQGSYEQYF
V: TRBV11-1; J: TRBJ2-7; CDR3: CASSLGTTRGNF
V: TRBV6-5; J: TRBJ2-5; CDR3: CASRQGGQETQYF
V: TRBV6-1; J: TRBJ2-3; CDR3: CASSELAGGPDTQYF
V: TRBV18; J: TRBJ2-7; CDR3: CASSPLSSSYEQYF
V: TRBV6-1; J: TRBJ1-1; CDR3: CASEMGHVNTEAFF
V: TRBV7-2; J: TRBJ2-7; CDR3: CASGRESYEQYF
V: TRBV18; J: TRBJ1-2; CDR3: CASSARTEFYGYTF
V: TRBV7-9; J: TRBJ2-7; CDR3: CASTLVVDRDHEQYF
V: TRBV4-3; J: TRBJ1-1; CDR3: CASSQTGHIEAFF
V: TRBV7-2; J: TRBJ2-3; CDR3: CASSSSGKDTQYF
V: TRBV10-2; J: TRBJ1-4; CDR3: CASSDREKLFF
V: TRBV6-1; J: TRBJ2-7; CDR3: CASSEGQGVPYEQYF
V: TRBV4-3; J: TRBJ2-7; CDR3: CASSQDSLAGVEHEQYF
V: TRBV2; J: TRBJ1-2; CDR3: CASSEGPGPNYGYTF
V: TRBV18; J: TRBJ1-5; CDR3: CASSPTGAYGNQPQHF
V: TRBV9; J: TRBJ1-5; CDR3: CASSASTRTGFNQPQHF
V: TRBV6-5; J: TRBJ1-4; CDR3: CASGTGTDNEKLFF
V: TRBV5-1; J: TRBJ2-1; CDR3: CASSLAGGGNYNEQFF
V: TRBV5-1; J: TRBJ2-2; CDR3: CASSLVASGNTGELFF
V: TRBV19; J: TRBJ1-2; CDR3: CASSIDRRGLLGYTF
V: TRBV9; J: TRBJ2-5; CDR3: CASSVESGGWETQYF
V: TRBV7-9; J: TRBJ2-7; CDR3: CASSFFSGGYEQYF
V: TRBV5-4; J: TRBJ2-3; CDR3: CASSWLLAGGTDTQYF
V: TRBV11-2; J: TRBJ2-3; CDR3: CASSPGQGGPAQYF
V: TRBV5-4; J: TRBJ2-1; CDR3: CASSRTSGGKGDEQFF
V: TRBV10-3; J: TRBJ1-1; CDR3: CAIRLTGNTEAFF
V: TRBV7-6; J: TRBJ2-7; CDR3: CASSSKPRTGGSYEQYF
V: TRBV2; J: TRBJ1-2; CDR3: CASSEGTAYGYTF